This T cell receptor (beta chain) was obtained from a study of cytomegalovirus exposure and HLA in healthy donors. Notes on the study in general: Later work associated fewer than 20,000 TCR beta sequences with HLA alleles at 0.05 false discovery rate. Accurate predictions that matched the HLA-A and HLA-B alleles of most subjects were reportedly made from TCR beta sequences.

Use of 60 Vbeta and 13 Jbeta primers characterized the PCR. The authors' processing: Counted up in a later analysis, unique TCR beta chains came to 65 million to 100 million, with around 10 million shared. Repertoires were generated with immunoSEQ multiplex PCR, while TCRdb's copy carries only in-frame clones and drops some. V and J calls plus clone size are reproduced from that table; the DNA served to infer D and trimming. Here the sample spans roughly 140,000 clones, almost 80% being singletons. Note on this clone: Its antigen is not identified.

This clonotype was obtained from a woman in her twenties or thirties in good health and CMV-seronegative. Material: PBMCs.

CDR3 loop: CASSVALAGTDTQYF. Here the CDR3 DNA reads TGTGCCAGCAGCGTAGCCCTAGCGGGCACAGATACGCAGTATTTT. The rearrangement joins TRBV9 to TRBJ2-3; 7 nucleotides align to TRBD2. The junction had 2 bases not matched to a gene; V was cut back by 0 bases and J by 1 base. CDR1 is SGDLS and CDR2 is YYNGEE in the germline V gene. The CDR3 runs 15 residues.